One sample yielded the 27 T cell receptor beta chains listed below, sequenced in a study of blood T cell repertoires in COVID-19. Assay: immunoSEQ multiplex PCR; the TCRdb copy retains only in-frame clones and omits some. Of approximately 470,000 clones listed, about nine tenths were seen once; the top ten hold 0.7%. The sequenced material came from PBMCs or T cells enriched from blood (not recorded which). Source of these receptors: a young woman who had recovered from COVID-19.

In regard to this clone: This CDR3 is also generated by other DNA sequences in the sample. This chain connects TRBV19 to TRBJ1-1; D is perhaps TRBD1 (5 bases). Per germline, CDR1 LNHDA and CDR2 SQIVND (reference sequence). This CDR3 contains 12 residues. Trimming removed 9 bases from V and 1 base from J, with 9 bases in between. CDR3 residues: CASLRGNTEAFF. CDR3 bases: TGTGCCAGCTTAAGGGGGAACACTGAAGCTTTCTTT.

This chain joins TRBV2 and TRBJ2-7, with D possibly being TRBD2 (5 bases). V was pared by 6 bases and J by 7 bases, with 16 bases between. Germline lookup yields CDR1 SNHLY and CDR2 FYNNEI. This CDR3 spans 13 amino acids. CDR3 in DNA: TGTGCCAGCAGAGACCTCAGCGGAAGTGAGCAGTACTTC. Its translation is CASRDLSGSEQYF.

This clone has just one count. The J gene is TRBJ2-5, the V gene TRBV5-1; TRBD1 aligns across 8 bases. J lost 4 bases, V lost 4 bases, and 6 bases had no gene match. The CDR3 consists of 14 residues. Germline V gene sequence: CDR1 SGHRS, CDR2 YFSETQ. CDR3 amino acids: CASSTPDRAETQYF. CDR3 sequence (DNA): TGCGCCAGCAGCACCCCGGACAGGGCAGAGACCCAGTACTTC.

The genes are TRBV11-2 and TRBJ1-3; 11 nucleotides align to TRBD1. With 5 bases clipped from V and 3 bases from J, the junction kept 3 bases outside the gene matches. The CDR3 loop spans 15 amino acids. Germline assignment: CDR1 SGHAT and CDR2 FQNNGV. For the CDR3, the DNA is TGTGCCAGCAGCCCTGGGACAGGGGGTGGAAACACCATATATTTT. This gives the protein CASSPGTGGGNTIYF.

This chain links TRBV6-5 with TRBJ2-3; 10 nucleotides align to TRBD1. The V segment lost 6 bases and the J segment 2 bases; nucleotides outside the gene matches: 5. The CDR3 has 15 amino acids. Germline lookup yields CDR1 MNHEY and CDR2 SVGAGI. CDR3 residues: CASSDRGLVTDTQYF. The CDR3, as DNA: TGTGCCAGCAGCGACAGGGGGCTTGTCACAGATACGCAGTATTTT.

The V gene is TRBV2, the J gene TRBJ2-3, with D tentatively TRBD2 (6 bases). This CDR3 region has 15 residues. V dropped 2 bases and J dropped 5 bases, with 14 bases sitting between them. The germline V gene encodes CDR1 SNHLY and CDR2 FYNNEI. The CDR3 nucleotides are TGTGCCAGCAGTGAATTGATGGGACTGGGAGATACGCAGTATTTT. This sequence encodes CASSELMGLGDTQYF.

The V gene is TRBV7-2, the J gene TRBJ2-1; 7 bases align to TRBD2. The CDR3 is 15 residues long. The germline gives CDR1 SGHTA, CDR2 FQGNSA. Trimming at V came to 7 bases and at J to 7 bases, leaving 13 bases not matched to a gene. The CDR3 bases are TGTGCCAGCAATCGGGGGGACTCCTCGATTAATGAGCAGTTCTTC. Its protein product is CASNRGDSSINEQFF.

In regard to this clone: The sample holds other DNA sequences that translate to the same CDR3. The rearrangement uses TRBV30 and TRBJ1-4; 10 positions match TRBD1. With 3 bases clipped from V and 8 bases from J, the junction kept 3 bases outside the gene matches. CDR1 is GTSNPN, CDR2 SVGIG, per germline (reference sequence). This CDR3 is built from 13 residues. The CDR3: CAWSGQGGEKLFF. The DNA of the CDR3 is TGTGCCTGGAGCGGACAGGGGGGCGAAAAACTGTTTTTT.

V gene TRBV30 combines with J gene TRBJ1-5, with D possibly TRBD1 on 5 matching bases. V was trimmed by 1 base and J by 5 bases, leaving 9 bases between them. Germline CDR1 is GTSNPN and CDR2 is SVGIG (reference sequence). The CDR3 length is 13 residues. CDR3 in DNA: TGTGCCTGGAGTGGGCAGGGCCATCAGCCCCAGCATTTT. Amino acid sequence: CAWSGQGHQPQHF. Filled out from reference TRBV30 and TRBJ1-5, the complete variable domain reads SQTIHQWPATLVQPVGSPLSLECTVEGTSNPNLYWYRQAAGRGLQLLFYSVGIGQISSEVPQNLSASRPQDRQFILSSKKLLLSDSGFYLCAWSGQGHQPQHFGDGTRLSIL.

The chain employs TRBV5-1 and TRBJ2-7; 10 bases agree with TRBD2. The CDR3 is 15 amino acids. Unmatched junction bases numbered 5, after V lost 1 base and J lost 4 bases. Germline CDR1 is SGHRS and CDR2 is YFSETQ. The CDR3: CASSLRLAGDYEQYF. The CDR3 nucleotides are TGCGCCAGCAGCTTGCGGCTAGCGGGGGATTACGAGCAGTACTTC. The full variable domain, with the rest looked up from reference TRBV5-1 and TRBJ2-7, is KAGVTQTPRYLIKTRGQQVTLSCSPISGHRSVSWYQQTPGQGLQFLFEYFSETQRNKGNFPGRFSGRQFSNSRSEMNVSTLELGDSALYLCASSLRLAGDYEQYFGPGTRLTVT.

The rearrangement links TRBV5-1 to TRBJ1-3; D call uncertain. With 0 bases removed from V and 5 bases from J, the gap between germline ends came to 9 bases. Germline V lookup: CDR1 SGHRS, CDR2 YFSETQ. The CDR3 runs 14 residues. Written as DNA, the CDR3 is TGCGCCAGCAGCTTGGACGGGGAGAGAAACACCATATATTTT. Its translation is CASSLDGERNTIYF.

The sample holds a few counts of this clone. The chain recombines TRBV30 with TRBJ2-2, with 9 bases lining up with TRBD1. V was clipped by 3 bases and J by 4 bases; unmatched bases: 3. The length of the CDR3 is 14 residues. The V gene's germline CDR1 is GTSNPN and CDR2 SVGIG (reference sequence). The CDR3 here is CAWRKTGGTGELFF. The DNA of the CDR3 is TGTGCCTGGAGAAAGACAGGGGGCACCGGGGAGCTGTTTTTT.

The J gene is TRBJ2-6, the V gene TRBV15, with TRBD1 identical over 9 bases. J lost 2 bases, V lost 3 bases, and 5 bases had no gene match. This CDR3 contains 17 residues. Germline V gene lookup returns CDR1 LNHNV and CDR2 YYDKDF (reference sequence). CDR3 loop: CATSRDRGSPGANVLTF. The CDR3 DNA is TGTGCCACCAGCAGGGACAGGGGAAGCCCTGGGGCCAACGTCCTGACTTTC.

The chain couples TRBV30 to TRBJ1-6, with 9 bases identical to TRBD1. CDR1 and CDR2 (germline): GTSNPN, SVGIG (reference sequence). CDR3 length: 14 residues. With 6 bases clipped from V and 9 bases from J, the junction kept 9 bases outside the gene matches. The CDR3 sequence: CACTRDRVGSPLHF. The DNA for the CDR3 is TGTGCCTGTACCCGGGACAGGGTAGGTTCACCCCTCCACTTT.

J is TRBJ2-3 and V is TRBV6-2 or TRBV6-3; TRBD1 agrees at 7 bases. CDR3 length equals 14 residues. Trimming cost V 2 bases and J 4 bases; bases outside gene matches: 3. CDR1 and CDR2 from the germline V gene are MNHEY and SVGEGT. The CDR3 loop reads CASSYDRASDTQYF. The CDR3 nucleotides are TGTGCCAGCAGTTACGACAGGGCGTCAGATACGCAGTATTTT.

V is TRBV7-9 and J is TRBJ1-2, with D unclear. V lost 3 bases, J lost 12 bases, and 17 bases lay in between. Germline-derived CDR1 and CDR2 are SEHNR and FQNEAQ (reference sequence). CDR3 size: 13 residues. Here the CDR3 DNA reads TGTGCCAGCAGCTTGGCGGGTGGCCAGTTGGACACCTTC. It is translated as CASSLAGGQLDTF.

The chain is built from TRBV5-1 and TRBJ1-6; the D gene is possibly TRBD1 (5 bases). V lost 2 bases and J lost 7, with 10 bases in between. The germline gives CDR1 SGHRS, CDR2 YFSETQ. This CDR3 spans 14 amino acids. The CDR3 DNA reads TGCGCCAGCAGCTTCGACGGGGGGAATTCACCCCTCCACTTT. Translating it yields CASSFDGGNSPLHF. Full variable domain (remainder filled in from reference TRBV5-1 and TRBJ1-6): KAGVTQTPRYLIKTRGQQVTLSCSPISGHRSVSWYQQTPGQGLQFLFEYFSETQRNKGNFPGRFSGRQFSNSRSEMNVSTLELGDSALYLCASSFDGGNSPLHFGNGTRLTVT.

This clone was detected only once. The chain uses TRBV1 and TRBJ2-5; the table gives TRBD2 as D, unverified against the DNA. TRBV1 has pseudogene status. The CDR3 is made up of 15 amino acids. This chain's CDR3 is CTSIPGLSYQETQYF. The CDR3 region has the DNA TGCACCAGCATCCCAGGACTCTCGTACCAAGAGACCCAGTACTTC.

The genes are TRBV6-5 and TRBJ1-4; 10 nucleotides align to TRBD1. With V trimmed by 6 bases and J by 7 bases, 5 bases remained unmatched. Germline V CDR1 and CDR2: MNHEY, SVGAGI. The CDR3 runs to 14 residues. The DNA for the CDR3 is TGTGCCAGCAGCCACGACAGGGGGCGTGAAAAACTGTTTTTT. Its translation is CASSHDRGREKLFF.

The CDR3 nucleotides are TGCGCCAGCAGCTCCTTAGCGGGGGCCAGAGAGACCCAGTACTTC. Translating gives CASSSLAGARETQYF. The V and J genes are TRBV5-1 and TRBJ2-5; 9 nucleotides line up with TRBD2. Germline loops: CDR1 SGHRS, CDR2 YFSETQ. V lost 3 bases and J lost 4; bases outside the gene matches: 7. This CDR3 spans 15 amino acids.

This CDR3 is CASSLTLAGSSYEQYF. The CDR3 DNA is TGTGCCAGCAGCTTAACTCTAGCCGGGTCCTCCTACGAGCAGTACTTC. The V gene is TRBV7-9, the J gene TRBJ2-7, with D perhaps TRBD2 (5 bases). The CDR3 runs to 16 residues. CDR1 SEHNR and CDR2 FQNEAQ come from the germline V gene (reference sequence). V shed 2 bases and J shed 0 bases, with 14 bases lying between them.

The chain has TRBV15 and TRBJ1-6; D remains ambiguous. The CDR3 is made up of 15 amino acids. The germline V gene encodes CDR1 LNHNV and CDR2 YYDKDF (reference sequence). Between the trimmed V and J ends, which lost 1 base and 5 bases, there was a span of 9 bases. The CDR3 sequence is CATSRVPENNSPLHF. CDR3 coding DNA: TGTGCCACCAGCAGAGTTCCAGAAAATAATTCACCCCTCCACTTT.

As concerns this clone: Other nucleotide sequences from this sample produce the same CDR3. In DNA form, the CDR3 reads TGTGCCAGCAGTGAAGAGACAGGACCCTACGAGCAGTACTTC. Translated: CASSEETGPYEQYF. The V gene is TRBV2, the J gene TRBJ2-7; maybe TRBD1 (6 bases). Trimming shortened V by 1 base and J by 2 bases, and 9 bases separated the two germline ends. CDR1 SNHLY and CDR2 FYNNEI come from the germline V gene. CDR3 length: 14 residues.

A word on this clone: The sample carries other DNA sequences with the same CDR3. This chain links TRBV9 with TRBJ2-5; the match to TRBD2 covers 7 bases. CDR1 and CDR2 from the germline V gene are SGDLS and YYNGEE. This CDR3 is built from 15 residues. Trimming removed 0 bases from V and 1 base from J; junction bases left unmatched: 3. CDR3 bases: TGTGCCAGCAGCGTAGTTTCGGGGGGCCAAGAGACCCAGTACTTC. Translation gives CASSVVSGGQETQYF.

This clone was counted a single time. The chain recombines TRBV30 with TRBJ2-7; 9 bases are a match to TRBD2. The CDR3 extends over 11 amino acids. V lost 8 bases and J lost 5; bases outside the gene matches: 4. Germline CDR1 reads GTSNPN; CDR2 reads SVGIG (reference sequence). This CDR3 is CARGRGHEQYF. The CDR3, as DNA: TGTGCCCGCGGGAGGGGCCACGAGCAGTACTTC. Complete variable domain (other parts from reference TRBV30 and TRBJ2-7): SQTIHQWPATLVQPVGSPLSLECTVEGTSNPNLYWYRQAAGRGLQLLFYSVGIGQISSEVPQNLSASRPQDRQFILSSKKLLLSDSGFYLCARGRGHEQYFGPGTRLTVT.

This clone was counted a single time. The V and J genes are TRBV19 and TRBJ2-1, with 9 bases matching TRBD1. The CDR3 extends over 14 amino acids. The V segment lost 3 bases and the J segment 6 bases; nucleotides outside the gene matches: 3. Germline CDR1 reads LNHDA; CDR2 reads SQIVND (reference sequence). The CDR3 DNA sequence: TGTGCCAGTAGTATCGGGACAGGGAGCAATGAGCAGTTCTTC. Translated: CASSIGTGSNEQFF. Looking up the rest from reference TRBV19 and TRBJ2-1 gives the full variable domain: DGGITQSPKYLFRKEGQNVTLSCEQNLNHDAMYWYRQDPGQGLRLIYYSQIVNDFQKGDIAEGYSVSREKKESFPLTVTSAQKNPTAFYLCASSIGTGSNEQFFGPGTRLTVL.

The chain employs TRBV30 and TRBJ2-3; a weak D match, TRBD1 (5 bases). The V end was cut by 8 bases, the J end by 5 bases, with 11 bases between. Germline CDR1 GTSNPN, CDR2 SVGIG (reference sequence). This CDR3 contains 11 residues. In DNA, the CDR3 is TGTGCCAAGATAGGGGAAGATACGCAGTATTTT. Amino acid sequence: CAKIGEDTQYF.